Sequencing of this T cell receptor beta chain was carried out in a study of Ad26.COV2.S vaccination and SARS-CoV-2 variants. Study context: Enrolled in COV1001, the donor was in the Ad26.COV2.S trial arm, which received the vaccine. Doses of Ad26.COV2.S were injected into muscle once or twice, 56 days apart.

Whole-study findings and limits: Researchers reported similar non-spike TCR breadth in vaccine and placebo recipients.

The CDR3 is made up of 15 amino acids. Germline V CDR1 and CDR2: KGHSH, LQKENI. The J segment lost 10 bases and the V segment lost 5 bases, leaving 11 bases of the junction unmatched. As regards this clone: What it binds is unknown.

Here immunoSEQ multiplex PCR was the method, and the copy in TCRdb shows in-frame clones only, minus some. The profile shows more than 300,000 clones, 75% to 90% of them singletons. The sample's treatment: some 20 received Ad26.COV2.S at low or high dose, single or two shots; roughly five received placebo; per-sample allocation not given. Day 63 after the first vaccine or placebo injection was the time point for sampling. This Boston cohort included adults aged 18-55 years. V and J are TRBV18 and TRBJ1-6, with 7 bases aligning to TRBD1. The sequences come from peripheral blood, collected in a trial of Ad26.COV2.S vaccine versus placebo. This sequence originates from a person aged 18 to 59 who received the Ad26.COV2.S COVID-19 vaccine or a placebo. CDR3 bases: TGTGCCAGCTCAACAGTTGGACAGGCAGAATCACCCCTCCACTTT. Translation: CASSTVGQAESPLHF.